This T cell receptor beta chain was sequenced during a study of T-cell reconstitution after alpha-beta-depleted transplantation in children. The library targeted TCRbeta and was prepared with unique molecular identifiers. A single record per CDR3 protein comes from TCRdb applying MiXCR to the PCR reads. The sample has around 380,000 distinct CDR3 sequences, approximately 10% seen once. The CDR3 extends over 13 amino acids. With 2 bases removed from V and 5 bases from J, the gap between germline ends came to 10 bases. V usage is TRBV12-3 or TRBV12-4 and J usage is TRBJ2-7; D gene uncertain. This clonotype was obtained from a human donor who donated a stem cell graft to a child with acute myeloid leukemia. The sample was PBMCs from the stem cell graft donor, taken from the stem cell graft. This CDR3 reads CASSLMDVNEQYF. The CDR3 DNA sequence: TGTGCCAGCAGTTTAATGGACGTCAACGAGCAGTACTTC.